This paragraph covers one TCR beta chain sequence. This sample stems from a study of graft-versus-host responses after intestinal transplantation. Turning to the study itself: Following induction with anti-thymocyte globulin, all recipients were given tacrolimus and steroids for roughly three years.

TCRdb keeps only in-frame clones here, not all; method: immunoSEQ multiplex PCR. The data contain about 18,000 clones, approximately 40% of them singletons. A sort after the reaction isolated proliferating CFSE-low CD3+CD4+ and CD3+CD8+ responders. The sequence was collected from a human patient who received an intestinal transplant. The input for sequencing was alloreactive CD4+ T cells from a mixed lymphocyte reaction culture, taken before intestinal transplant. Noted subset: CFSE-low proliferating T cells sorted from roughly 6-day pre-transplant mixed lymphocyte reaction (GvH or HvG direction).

CDR3 sequence: CASSYANEAFF. The CDR3 DNA reads as TGTGCCAGCAGTTACGCAAACGAAGCTTTCTTT. The chain joins TRBV6-5 to TRBJ1-1, with D hard to call. CDR3 length: 11 residues. In germline, CDR1 is MNHEY, CDR2 SVGAGI. V shed 2 bases and J shed 8 bases, with 6 bases lying between them.